The 17 T cell receptor beta chains below all came from one sample that was sequenced in a study of preoperative IRX-2 immunotherapy in early breast cancer. Method: immunoSEQ multiplex PCR; TCRdb's copy keeps in-frame clones and lacks some. The table records fewer than 30,000 clones, 90% of them present only once. Treatment of the sample: preoperative locoregional IRX-2 cytokine immunotherapy. This sample was obtained from a patient treated with IRX-2 immunotherapy. The source of these receptors is a human donor with breast cancer.

The V call is TRBV28, the J call TRBJ2-3; maybe TRBD2 (5 bases). Germline V gives CDR1 MDHEN, CDR2 SYDVKM. The CDR3 is 16 residues long. The V and J ends lost 5 bases and 2 bases respectively, with 17 bases between them. The CDR3 reads CASSPIITSPTDTQYF. The CDR3, as DNA: TGTGCCAGCAGTCCGATTATTACTAGTCCCACAGATACGCAGTATTTT.

V usage is TRBV29-1 and J usage is TRBJ1-3, with no clear D. V gave up 2 bases and J gave up 7 bases, with 18 bases separating them. Germline V gene lookup returns CDR1 SQVTM and CDR2 ANQGSEA. The CDR3 covers 15 residues. CDR3 DNA: TGCAGCGTTGAATCTCCTTGGGCAGGCGGGAACACCATATATTTT. It translates to CSVESPWAGGNTIYF.

The V and J genes are TRBV10-3 and TRBJ2-5, with 8 bases identical to TRBD2. This CDR3 region has 17 residues. Germline V gives CDR1 ENHRY, CDR2 SYGVKD. With 5 bases clipped from V and 1 base from J, the junction kept 12 bases outside the gene matches. The CDR3 loop is CAISKTERGTIQETQYF. The CDR3 coding sequence is TGTGCCATCAGTAAAACAGAGCGGGGGACGATCCAAGAGACCCAGTACTTC.

The chain uses TRBV5-5 and TRBJ1-2; the match to TRBD1 covers 7 bases. The V gene's germline CDR1 is SGHKS and CDR2 YYEKEE (reference sequence). V lost 5 bases and J lost 4; bases outside the gene matches: 11. The CDR3 has 15 amino acids. The chain's CDR3 is CASRSDYGTVYGYTF. For the CDR3, the DNA is TGTGCCAGCAGGTCGGATTACGGGACAGTCTATGGCTACACCTTC.

J is TRBJ1-2 and V is TRBV2, with D maybe TRBD1 (6 bases). Germline CDR1 is SNHLY and CDR2 is FYNNEI. V dropped 8 bases and J dropped 7 bases, with 14 bases sitting between them. This CDR3 is built from 12 residues. CDR3 region: CASRDMVGGYTF. CDR3 sequence (DNA): TGTGCCAGCCGGGACATGGTCGGTGGCTACACCTTC.

This clone was observed a few times. The chain joins TRBV7-6 to TRBJ2-2, with 7 bases lining up with TRBD2. The V and J ends lost 7 bases and 7 bases, in that order; junction bases with no gene match: 15. From germline, CDR1 is SGHVS and CDR2 FNYEAQ. The CDR3 is 16 residues long. This CDR3 reads CASTPVSWGEGGELFF. In DNA form, the CDR3 reads TGTGCCAGCACCCCAGTGTCTTGGGGGGAGGGCGGGGAGCTGTTTTTT.

In its sample, this clone was seen once. The chain employs TRBV5-1 and TRBJ2-3; a possible D gene is TRBD2 (5 bases). Germline assignment: CDR1 SGHRS and CDR2 YFSETQ. V was trimmed by 0 bases and J by 2 bases, leaving 22 bases between them. CDR3 length equals 19 residues. CDR3 bases: TGCGCCAGCAGCTTGGGCGGGCCCGCCCGCGGGTCCTACACAGATACGCAGTATTTT. Protein sequence: CASSLGGPARGSYTDTQYF. The full variable domain, in which reference TRBV5-1 and TRBJ2-3 provide the parts outside the CDR3, is KAGVTQTPRYLIKTRGQQVTLSCSPISGHRSVSWYQQTPGQGLQFLFEYFSETQRNKGNFPGRFSGRQFSNSRSEMNVSTLELGDSALYLCASSLGGPARGSYTDTQYFGPGTRLTVL.

The J gene is TRBJ2-1, the V gene TRBV19; D perhaps matches TRBD2 (7 bases). Germline CDR1 reads LNHDA; CDR2 reads SQIVND (reference sequence). The ends were cut back, 1 base at V and 8 bases at J, with 15 bases in the middle. This CDR3 contains 15 residues. In nucleotides, the CDR3 is TGTGCCAGTAGTATAGGGGGGGGCAGGAATCATGAGCAGTTCTTC. It codes for CASSIGGGRNHEQFF.

In its sample, this clone was seen once. Additional DNA sequences in this sample encode the identical CDR3. This rearrangement joins TRBV18 to TRBJ2-2; unclear D gene. The V end lost 0 bases, the J end lost 4 bases, and 9 bases lay between the germline ends. This CDR3 contains 15 residues. The germline V gene encodes CDR1 KGHSH and CDR2 LQKENI. The CDR3 coding sequence is TGTGCCAGCTCACCACCGAAGGGAAGCACCGGGGAGCTGTTTTTT. Protein: CASSPPKGSTGELFF.

V usage is TRBV10-3 and J usage is TRBJ1-5, with no clear D. The CDR3 extends over 13 amino acids. Germline CDR1 reads ENHRY; CDR2 reads SYGVKD. The germline V and J ends were trimmed by 1 base and 0 bases, with 1 base remaining between them. CDR3 in amino acids: CAISEYSNQPQHF. CDR3 sequence (DNA): TGTGCCATCAGTGAGTATAGCAATCAGCCCCAGCATTTT.

The chain is built from TRBV5-1 and TRBJ2-4; D gene ambiguous. The CDR3 is 13 residues long. V gave up 4 bases and J gave up 8 bases, with 13 bases separating them. Germline CDR1 and CDR2: SGHRS and YFSETQ. The CDR3 region is CASSPRPTDIQYF. In nucleotides, the CDR3 is TGCGCCAGCAGCCCAAGGCCCACTGACATTCAGTACTTC.

The chain combines TRBV18 with TRBJ2-1; D might be TRBD2 (5 bases). CDR3 size: 11 residues. Germline V gene lookup returns CDR1 KGHSH and CDR2 LQKENI. Trimming removed 3 bases from V and 8 bases from J, with 5 bases in between. The CDR3 coding sequence is TGTGCCAGCTCACCGAGGGATGAGCAGTTCTTC. Amino acid sequence: CASSPRDEQFF.

The genes are TRBV5-1 and TRBJ2-1; TRBD2 agrees at 11 bases. After removal of 4 bases from V and 6 bases from J, the junction contained 6 bases not matched to a gene. CDR1 and CDR2 (germline): SGHRS, YFSETQ. The CDR3 runs 15 residues. CDR3 sequence: CASSALAGGVNEQFF. The CDR3 DNA follows: TGCGCCAGCAGCGCCCTAGCGGGGGGAGTCAATGAGCAGTTCTTC.

The rearrangement uses TRBV4-3 and TRBJ2-3; D not resolved. Trimming stripped 1 base from V and 6 bases from J, with 2 bases between. The CDR3 length is 11 residues. Germline V gene lookup returns CDR1 LGHNA and CDR2 YSLEER. The CDR3 reads CASSQADTQYF. The CDR3 DNA follows: TGCGCCAGCAGCCAAGCTGATACGCAGTATTTT.

The genes are TRBV28 and TRBJ1-4; perhaps TRBD1 as D (5 bases). Per the germline V gene, CDR1 is MDHEN and CDR2 is SYDVKM. V was shortened by 4 bases and J by 2 bases, with 8 bases between the two germline ends. The CDR3 consists of 14 residues. CDR3 in DNA: TGTGCCAGCAGTTCGGAGGGGACTAATGAAAAACTGTTTTTT. Protein: CASSSEGTNEKLFF.

This clone came up once. The chain uses TRBV15 and TRBJ1-4; D may be TRBD1 (5 bases). V lost 0 bases and J 3 bases, leaving 8 bases between the germline ends. The germline CDR1 and CDR2 sequences are LNHNV and YYDKDF (reference sequence). The CDR3 is 15 amino acids. The DNA of the CDR3 is TGTGCCACCAGCAGAGAATGGGGGTCTAATGAAAAACTGTTTTTT. Encoded protein: CATSREWGSNEKLFF.

The V call is TRBV27, the J call TRBJ2-7; TRBD1 matches 8 bases. The CDR3 runs 14 residues. V was pared by 2 bases and J by 2 bases, with 2 bases of the junction left unmatched. Germline loops: CDR1 MNHEY, CDR2 SMNVEV (reference sequence). CDR3 loop: CASSLRGQAYEQYF. The CDR3 coding sequence is TGTGCCAGCAGTTTACGGGGACAGGCCTACGAGCAGTACTTC.